The 31 T cell receptor beta chains below were found in one sample sequenced in a study of blood T cell repertoires in COVID-19 (dated by TCRdb to the early 2020s). Receptors were amplified or captured by the immunoSEQ multiplex PCR assay. TCRdb took this table from immuneACCESS and kept in-frame rearrangements with V and J called. Such tables lack part of the clones; where checked against another copy, unresolved V genes explain under half of the gap, and the rest is unexplained. The sample table records roughly 67,000 clones; 85% to 90% of these occur just once. The ten largest account for roughly 1.2% of the sample. Sequencing was performed on peripheral blood. These receptors originate from an older woman with acute or convalescent COVID-19.

This clone is a singleton in its sample. Written as DNA, the CDR3 is TGTGCCAGCAGCCACGGAGCCGGAAACACCATATATTTT. This gives the protein CASSHGAGNTIYF. The V gene is TRBV3-1 (or the pseudogene TRBV3-2), the J gene TRBJ1-3; D is undetermined. Germline CDR1 and CDR2: LGHDT and YNNKEL (reference sequence). V was shortened by 3 bases and J by 4 bases, with 7 bases between the two germline ends. CDR3 length: 13 amino acids.

V is TRBV29-1 and J is TRBJ1-5; D gene unclear. Trimming left V 5 bases short and J 11 bases short, with 25 bases between. The CDR3 totals 15 residues. Germline assignment: CDR1 SQVTM and CDR2 ANQGSEA. The CDR3 spells CSVKPSNVQGGTQHF. Here the CDR3 DNA reads TGCAGCGTTAAGCCCTCCAATGTACAAGGCGGAACCCAGCATTTT.

The chain is built from TRBV20-1 and TRBJ2-5; 9 bases match TRBD2. V lost 3 bases and J lost 5; bases outside the gene matches: 7. Germline V gene data show CDR1 as DFQATT and CDR2 as SNEGSKA (reference sequence). The CDR3 is 14 amino acids. This CDR3 reads CSASSSGRKETQYF. The CDR3 DNA reads TGCAGTGCTAGTTCCAGCGGGAGGAAGGAGACCCAGTACTTC.

This clone was counted once. The chain joins TRBV4-1 to TRBJ2-7; 12 bases match TRBD2. Trimming at V came to 3 bases and at J to 2 bases, leaving 2 bases not matched to a gene. The CDR3 is 15 amino acids. From germline, CDR1 is MGHRA and CDR2 YSYEKL. CDR3 bases: TGCGCCAGCAGCCATACTAGCGGGGGGACCTACGAGCAGTACGTC. This codes for CASSHTSGGTYEQYV.

This sequence joins TRBV12-3 or TRBV12-4 and TRBJ2-5; maybe TRBD1 (6 bases). V was cut by 6 bases and J by 2 bases, with 10 bases left in between. CDR3 size: 13 residues. The CDR3 protein is CASRDSIQETQYF. The CDR3 region has the DNA TGTGCCAGCAGGGACAGCATACAAGAGACCCAGTACTTC.

This chain joins TRBV7-9 and TRBJ1-1; D might be TRBD1 (5 bases). The germline V and J ends were trimmed by 1 base and 1 base, with 16 bases remaining between them. Germline-derived CDR1 and CDR2 are SEHNR and FQNEAQ (reference sequence). The CDR3 has 17 residues. CDR3 protein: CASSLGGSGLSNTEAFF. For the CDR3, the DNA is TGTGCCAGCAGCTTAGGAGGGTCGGGACTTTCGAACACTGAAGCTTTCTTT.

The chain employs TRBV19 and TRBJ1-6; 7 nucleotides agree with TRBD1. The J segment lost 11 bases and the V segment lost 5 bases, leaving 9 bases of the junction unmatched. This CDR3 is built from 14 residues. CDR1 is LNHDA and CDR2 is SQIVND in the germline V gene (reference sequence). The CDR3 DNA is TGTGCCAGTAGTCAGAGACAGGGAAGGGCACCCCTCCACTTT. This sequence encodes CASSQRQGRAPLHF.

This chain uses TRBV19 with TRBJ1-2; D uncertain. Trimming cost V 2 bases and J 2 bases, with 6 bases left between them. Germline V gene sequence: CDR1 LNHDA, CDR2 SQIVND (reference sequence). This CDR3 has 13 amino acids. For the CDR3, the DNA is TGTGCCAGTAGTATACCGGGGAACTATGGCTACACCTTC. Translation gives CASSIPGNYGYTF.

The genes are TRBV3-1 (or the pseudogene TRBV3-2) and TRBJ2-3; 11 positions match TRBD2. Per germline, CDR1 LGHDT and CDR2 YNNKEL (reference sequence). The CDR3 spans 17 residues. After removal of 0 bases from V and 5 bases from J, the junction contained 7 bases not matched to a gene. CDR3 nucleotide sequence: TGTGCCAGCAGCCAAGAGTATAGCGGGGGGGAAGAAGATACGCAGTATTTT. Protein: CASSQEYSGGEEDTQYF.

The chain's CDR3 is CASSQGLKAGCDEQYV. The CDR3 DNA sequence: TGTGCCAGCAGCCAAGGTCTGAAAGCGGGATGTGACGAGCAGTACGTC. This sequence joins TRBV14 and TRBJ2-7; 7 nucleotides match TRBD2. CDR3 length: 16 residues. Losses at the gene ends were 1 base for V and 5 bases for J; bases not matched to a gene: 11. Germline assignment: CDR1 SGHDN and CDR2 FVKESK.

V gene TRBV6-5 combines with J gene TRBJ1-4; the match to TRBD1 covers 7 bases. CDR1 and CDR2 (germline): MNHEY, SVGAGI. The CDR3 covers 13 residues. Unmatched junction bases numbered 4, after V lost 5 bases and J lost 7 bases. DNA of the CDR3: TGTGCCAGCAGTAGACAGGGTGGTGAAAAACTGTTTTTT. This encodes CASSRQGGEKLFF.

This clone was seen once. The gene calls are TRBV7-2 and TRBJ2-3; TRBD2 might be the D (5 bases). Germline V gives CDR1 SGHTA, CDR2 FQGNSA. Trimming cost V 1 base and J 6 bases, with 11 bases left between them. The CDR3 runs 14 residues. The CDR3 nucleotides read TGTGCCAGCAGCTTAGGACTAAGATACGATACGCAGTATTTT. It yields the protein CASSLGLRYDTQYF.

This sequence joins TRBV20-1 and TRBJ1-6; no definite D call. Trimming took off 3 bases at V and 14 bases at J, with 8 bases between the two ends. The germline V gene has CDR1 DFQATT and CDR2 SNEGSKA (reference sequence). The CDR3 is made up of 10 amino acids. CDR3 in DNA: TGCAGTGCTAGTTCCGGGTCCCTCCACTTT. Its translation is CSASSGSLHF.

The sample holds one count of this clone. The chain couples TRBV5-1 to TRBJ2-3; 8 nucleotides align to TRBD2. Looked up from germline, CDR1 is SGHRS and CDR2 is YFSETQ. With 4 bases clipped from V and 5 bases from J, the junction kept 3 bases outside the gene matches. The CDR3 totals 13 residues. Here the CDR3 reads CASSLLAEDTQYF. The CDR3 DNA follows: TGCGCCAGCAGCCTACTAGCGGAAGATACGCAGTATTTT. Together with reference TRBV5-1 and TRBJ2-3, the CDR3 gives the full variable domain: KAGVTQTPRYLIKTRGQQVTLSCSPISGHRSVSWYQQTPGQGLQFLFEYFSETQRNKGNFPGRFSGRQFSNSRSEMNVSTLELGDSALYLCASSLLAEDTQYFGPGTRLTVL.

The chain has TRBV3-1 (or the pseudogene TRBV3-2) and TRBJ2-7; TRBD2 agrees at 11 bases. Germline V gene data show CDR1 as LGHDT and CDR2 as YNNKEL (reference sequence). The CDR3 contains 15 residues. Unmatched junction bases numbered 4, after V lost 0 bases and J lost 6 bases. The CDR3 DNA sequence: TGTGCCAGCAGCCAAGAACTAGCGGGAGTCGGCGAGCAGTACGTC. This codes for CASSQELAGVGEQYV.

The J gene is TRBJ1-1, the V gene TRBV18; 7 bases are a match to TRBD1. This CDR3 spans 14 amino acids. V was clipped by 8 bases and J by 5 bases; unmatched bases: 11. Per the germline V gene, CDR1 is KGHSH and CDR2 is LQKENI. In nucleotides, the CDR3 is TGTGCCAGCCGTCTGGACAGGTCTGGGACTGAAGCTTTCTTT. It translates to CASRLDRSGTEAFF.

The J gene is TRBJ1-5, the V gene TRBV7-2, with D maybe TRBD1 (5 bases). CDR1 is SGHTA, CDR2 FQGNSA, per germline. Trimming took off 1 base at V and 3 bases at J, with 13 bases between the two ends. The CDR3 has 16 residues. The CDR3 region has the DNA TGTGCCAGCAGCTTAGGATCCAGGGTAGTCAATCAGCCCCAGCATTTT. Its protein product is CASSLGSRVVNQPQHF. Together with reference TRBV7-2 and TRBJ1-5, the CDR3 gives the full variable domain: GAGVSQSPSNKVTEKGKDVELRCDPISGHTALYWYRQSLGQGLEFLIYFQGNSAPDKSGLPSDRFSAERTGGSVSTLTIQRTQQEDSAVYLCASSLGSRVVNQPQHFGDGTRLSIL.

This clone was recorded only once. This chain links TRBV4-3 with TRBJ2-5; a weak D match, TRBD2 (6 bases). The V gene lost 4 bases and the J gene lost 5 bases, with 11 bases spanning the gap. The CDR3 runs 13 residues. The germline V gene encodes CDR1 LGHNA and CDR2 YSLEER. The CDR3 sequence: CASSPFRGETQYF. In DNA form, the CDR3 reads TGCGCCAGCAGCCCCTTTCGGGGGGAGACCCAGTACTTC.

The gene calls are TRBV7-2 and TRBJ2-3; TRBD1 might be the D (6 bases). The CDR3 is 18 amino acids. Germline-derived CDR1 and CDR2 are SGHTA and FQGNSA. The germline V and J ends were trimmed by 0 bases and 1 base, with 17 bases remaining between them. CDR3 sequence: CASSLAPLQGRGTDTQYF. CDR3 coding DNA: TGTGCCAGCAGCTTAGCTCCCCTACAGGGTCGGGGCACAGATACGCAGTATTTT.

This chain links TRBV27 with TRBJ2-3; TRBD2 matches 8 bases. Looked up from germline, CDR1 is MNHEY and CDR2 is SMNVEV (reference sequence). The CDR3 is 14 residues long. Unmatched junction bases numbered 6, after V lost 6 bases and J lost 4 bases. CDR3 amino acids: CASSLAGSADTQYF. The CDR3 DNA reads TGTGCCAGCAGCTTAGCGGGGTCGGCAGATACGCAGTATTTT.

The chain carries TRBV21-1 and TRBJ1-6; the table's D call, TRBD1, has no DNA check behind it. TRBV21-1 is designated a pseudogene. This CDR3 is 17 amino acids long. CDR3 protein: CASSKALKGRGNSPLHF. The CDR3 region has the DNA TGTGCCAGCAGCAAAGCCCTTAAAGGTAGGGGTAATTCACCCCTCCACTTT.

The chain uses TRBV6-5 and TRBJ1-2; D remains unclear. The CDR3 contains 14 residues. The V gene's germline CDR1 is MNHEY and CDR2 SVGAGI. V lost 4 bases to trimming and J lost 6 bases, with 15 bases between them. CDR3 protein: CASSWTLAEDGYTF. DNA of the CDR3: TGTGCCAGCAGTTGGACCCTCGCGGAGGATGGCTACACCTTC.

This clone is a singleton in its sample. The chain joins TRBV27 to TRBJ1-4, with D hard to call. CDR3 size: 13 residues. Trimming removed 9 bases from V and 3 bases from J, with 11 bases in between. In germline, CDR1 is MNHEY, CDR2 SMNVEV (reference sequence). For the CDR3, the DNA is TGTGCCAGTGCCGCGGATTCTAATGAAAAACTGTTTTTT. It is translated as CASAADSNEKLFF.

This clone occurred once. V usage is TRBV7-9 and J usage is TRBJ2-2; 10 bases are shared with TRBD1. Trimming took 6 bases from V and 4 from J; bases not matched to a gene: 14. The germline V gene has CDR1 SEHNR and CDR2 FQNEAQ (reference sequence). CDR3 length: 18 amino acids. This CDR3 reads CASSQSGQGVTGTGELFF. For the CDR3, the DNA is TGTGCCAGCAGTCAGTCTGGACAGGGGGTAACGGGCACCGGGGAGCTGTTTTTT.

The chain employs TRBV27 and TRBJ2-3; 10 bases map to TRBD2. Trimming cost V 6 bases and J 3 bases; bases outside gene matches: 15. The CDR3 runs 18 residues. In germline, CDR1 is MNHEY, CDR2 SMNVEV (reference sequence). The CDR3 coding sequence is TGTGCCAGCAGCTTAATAGCGGGGGGCCCTGGTGGGACAGATACGCAGTATTTT. Residues: CASSLIAGGPGGTDTQYF.

The CDR3 bases are TGTGCCAGCAGCTTGGGACTAGCGGGAGTCGAGACCCAGTACTTC. Protein sequence: CASSLGLAGVETQYF. The chain links TRBV5-4 to TRBJ2-5; 12 bases map to TRBD2. V gave up 0 bases and J gave up 5 bases; unmatched junction bases: 2. The CDR3 is 15 amino acids. From germline, CDR1 is SGHNT and CDR2 YYREEE (reference sequence).

The genes are TRBV6-1 and TRBJ2-4; D is possibly TRBD2 (7 bases). The V gene lost 2 bases and the J gene lost 0 bases, with 14 bases spanning the gap. CDR3 length: 17 residues. Germline V gives CDR1 MNHNS, CDR2 SASEGT. CDR3 sequence reads: CASSEKGGGLAKNIQYF. The CDR3 DNA is TGTGCCAGCAGTGAAAAGGGGGGGGGTCTAGCCAAAAACATTCAGTACTTC.

The V gene is TRBV7-9, the J gene TRBJ1-2, with D possibly matching TRBD1 (6 bases). CDR1 is SEHNR, CDR2 FQNEAQ, per germline (reference sequence). The CDR3 extends over 13 amino acids. The V and J ends lost 6 bases and 7 bases respectively, with 15 bases between them. The CDR3 region has the DNA TGTGCCAGCAGGAACCGGCCAGGGGCTGGCTACACCTTC. Amino acids: CASRNRPGAGYTF.

The chain couples TRBV4-3 to TRBJ1-2; 7 bases fit TRBD1. The ends lost 4 bases at V and 7 bases at J; junction bases unmatched: 9. Germline assignment: CDR1 LGHNA and CDR2 YSLEER. The CDR3 has 14 residues. CDR3 in amino acids: CASSRADRSFGYTF. In DNA form, the CDR3 reads TGCGCCAGCAGCCGAGCGGACAGGTCGTTTGGCTACACCTTC.

The V and J genes are TRBV3-1 (or the pseudogene TRBV3-2) and TRBJ2-7, with 7 bases matching TRBD2. The CDR3 has 15 residues. The germline CDR1 and CDR2 sequences are LGHDT and YNNKEL (reference sequence). Trimming took 4 bases from V and 4 from J; bases not matched to a gene: 10. This CDR3 is CASSLEGGPAYEQYV. CDR3 DNA sequence: TGTGCCAGCAGCCTTGAGGGAGGGCCTGCGTACGAGCAGTACGTC.

This chain uses TRBV18 with TRBJ1-4, with a weak D call TRBD1 (6 bases). This CDR3 is built from 14 residues. Per germline, CDR1 KGHSH and CDR2 LQKENI. Deletions cut 4 bases from V and 5 bases from J, with 11 bases between. CDR3 sequence (DNA): TGTGCCAGCTCACTGTCAGGGGCGAATGAAAAACTGTTTTTT. Its translation is CASSLSGANEKLFF.